This TCR beta chain was profiled in a study of T-cell reconstitution after alpha-beta-depleted transplantation in children. The TCRbeta library was prepared with unique molecular identifiers. Each CDR3 protein is one row after TCRdb ran MiXCR on the PCR reads. The sample has around 600,000 distinct CDR3 sequences, about 23% seen once. Points from the study as a whole: Day-60 TCRbeta diversity that was high in some patients was derived from surviving recipient T cells and thymic progenitors.

The length of the CDR3 is 17 residues. With 2 bases clipped from V and 5 bases from J, the junction kept 14 bases outside the gene matches. Germline lookup yields CDR1 SEHNR and CDR2 FQNEAQ (reference sequence). To note about this clonotype: The antigen is not known.

The gene calls are TRBV7-9 and TRBJ2-7; 8 bases are shared with TRBD1. The sample consisted of PBMCs, mostly from graft donor cells, taken 360 days after TCRalphabeta/CD19-depleted stem cell transplant. The clonotype comes from a boy younger than two who had a stem cell transplant for acute myeloid leukemia, so the T cells may come from the graft donor. CDR3 DNA: TGTGCCAGCAGCTTACCCTCGACAGGGGCAGGGATCGACGAGCAGTACTTC. It specifies CASSLPSTGAGIDEQYF.